This TCR beta chain emerged from a study of cytomegalovirus exposure and HLA in healthy donors. About the study: Of some 400 genotyped donors, around 80% grouped in the Caucasian-associated ancestry cluster. Points from the study as a whole: Analysis performed later found over 15,000 TCR beta sequences associated with HLA alleles at 0.05 false discovery rate.

While unrecorded immune exposures were likely, the donors were nominally healthy when sampled. Trimming took 0 bases from V and 6 from J; bases not matched to a gene: 8. Germline assignment: CDR1 GTSNPN and CDR2 SVGIG (reference sequence). The CDR3 is 15 amino acids. Comment on this clone: What it recognizes is unknown.

The PCR had 60 Vbeta and 13 Jbeta primers. The assay was immunoSEQ multiplex PCR, and TCRdb's table has in-frame clones only and misses some. The repertoire holds 120,000 or so clones, with around 76% as singletons. This chain connects TRBV30 to TRBJ2-3; TRBD1 agrees at 8 bases. The sequencing input was PBMCs. This TCR came from a man aged 60 to 75 in good health and CMV-seropositive. The CDR3 coding sequence is TGTGCCTGGAGTGTACTCACAGGGGGGAGGGATACGCAGTATTTT. This codes for CAWSVLTGGRDTQYF.